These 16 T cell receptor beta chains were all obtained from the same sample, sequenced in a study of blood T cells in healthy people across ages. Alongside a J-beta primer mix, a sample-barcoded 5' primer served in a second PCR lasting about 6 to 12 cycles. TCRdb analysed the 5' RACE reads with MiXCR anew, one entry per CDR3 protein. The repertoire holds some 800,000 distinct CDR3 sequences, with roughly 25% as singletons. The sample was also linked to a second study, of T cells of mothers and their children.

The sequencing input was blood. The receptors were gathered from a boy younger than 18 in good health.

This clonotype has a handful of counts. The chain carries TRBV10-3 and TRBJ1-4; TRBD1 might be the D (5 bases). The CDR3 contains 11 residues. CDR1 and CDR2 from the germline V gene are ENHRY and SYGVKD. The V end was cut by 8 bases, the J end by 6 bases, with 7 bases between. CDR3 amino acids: CAISQDEKLFF. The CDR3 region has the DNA TGTGCCATCTCACAGGATGAAAAACTGTTTTTT.

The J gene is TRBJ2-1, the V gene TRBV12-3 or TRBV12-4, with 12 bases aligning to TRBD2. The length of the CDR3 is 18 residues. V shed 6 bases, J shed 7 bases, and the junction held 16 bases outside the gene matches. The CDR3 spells CASSRSHIGLAGKNEQFF. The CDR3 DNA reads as TGTGCCAGCAGCCGAAGCCACATAGGACTAGCGGGAAAGAATGAGCAGTTCTTC.

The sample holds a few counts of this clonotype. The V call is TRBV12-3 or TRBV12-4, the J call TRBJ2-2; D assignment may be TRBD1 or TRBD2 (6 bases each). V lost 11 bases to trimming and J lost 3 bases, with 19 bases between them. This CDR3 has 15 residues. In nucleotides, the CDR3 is TGTGCCTCGTATAGGGGGGATCAGTACACCGGGGAGCTGTTTTTT. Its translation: CASYRGDQYTGELFF.

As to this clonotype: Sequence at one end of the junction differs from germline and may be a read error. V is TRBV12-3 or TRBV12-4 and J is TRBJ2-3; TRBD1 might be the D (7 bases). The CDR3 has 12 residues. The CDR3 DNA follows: TGTGCCAGCAGACGGGGGACAGATACGGAGTATTTT. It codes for CASRRGTDTEYF.

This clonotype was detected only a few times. The DNA of the CDR3 is TGTGCCACCAGGGGAGCAGGGGTAGAGACCCAGTACTTC. Its protein is CATRGAGVETQYF. This rearrangement joins TRBV24-1 to TRBJ2-5, with a weak D call TRBD1 (6 bases). The V gene's germline CDR1 is KGHDR and CDR2 SFDVKD. This CDR3 is built from 13 residues. The V end was cut by 7 bases, the J end by 4 bases, with 12 bases between.

The CDR3, as DNA: TGCAGTGCTAGGAGCACCGGTAATGGCCCTGGCCCCTACAATGAGCAGTTCTTC. The encoded protein is CSARSTGNGPGPYNEQFF. The V and J genes are TRBV20-1 and TRBJ2-1; D remains ambiguous. The V end lost 3 bases, the J end lost 2 bases, and 23 bases lay between the germline ends. CDR3 size: 18 residues. Germline V gene lookup returns CDR1 DFQATT and CDR2 SNEGSKA (reference sequence).

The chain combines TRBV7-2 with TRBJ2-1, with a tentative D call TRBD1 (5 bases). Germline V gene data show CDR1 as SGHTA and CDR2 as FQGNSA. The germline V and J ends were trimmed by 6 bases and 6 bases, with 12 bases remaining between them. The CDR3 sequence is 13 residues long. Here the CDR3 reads CASSFQRGNEQFF. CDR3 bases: TGTGCCAGCAGTTTTCAAAGGGGCAATGAGCAGTTCTTC. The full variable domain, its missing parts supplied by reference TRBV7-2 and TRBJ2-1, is GAGVSQSPSNKVTEKGKDVELRCDPISGHTALYWYRQSLGQGLEFLIYFQGNSAPDKSGLPSDRFSAERTGGSVSTLTIQRTQQEDSAVYLCASSFQRGNEQFFGPGTRLTVL.

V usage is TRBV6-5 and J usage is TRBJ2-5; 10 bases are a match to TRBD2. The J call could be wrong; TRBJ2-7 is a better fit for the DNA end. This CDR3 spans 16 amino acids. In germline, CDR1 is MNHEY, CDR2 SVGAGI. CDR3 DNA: TGTGCCAGCAGTTACTCGAGCGGGAGGGTCTCCTACGAGCAGTACTTC. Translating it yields CASSYSSGRVSYEQYF.

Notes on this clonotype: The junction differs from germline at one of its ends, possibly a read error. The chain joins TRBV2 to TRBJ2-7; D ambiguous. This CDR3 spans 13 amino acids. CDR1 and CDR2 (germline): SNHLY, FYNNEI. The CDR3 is CASSEGPSYGQYF. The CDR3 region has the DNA TGTGCCAGCAGTGAAGGCCCCTCCTACGGGCAGTACTTC.

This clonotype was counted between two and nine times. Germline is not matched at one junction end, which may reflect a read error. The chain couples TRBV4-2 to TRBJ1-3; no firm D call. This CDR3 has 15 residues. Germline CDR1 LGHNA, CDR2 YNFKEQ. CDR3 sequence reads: CASSQDGFSGNTIYF. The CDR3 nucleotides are TGTGCCAGCAGTCAAGACGGCTTCTCTGGAAACACCATATATTTT.

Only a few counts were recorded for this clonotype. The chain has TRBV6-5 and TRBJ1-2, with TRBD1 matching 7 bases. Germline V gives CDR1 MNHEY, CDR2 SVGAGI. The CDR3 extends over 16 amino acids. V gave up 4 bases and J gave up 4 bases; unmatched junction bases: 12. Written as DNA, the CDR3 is TGTGCCAGCAGTTCCCCGCGGGACAGTGGAAGCTATGGCTACACCTTC. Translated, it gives CASSSPRDSGSYGYTF.

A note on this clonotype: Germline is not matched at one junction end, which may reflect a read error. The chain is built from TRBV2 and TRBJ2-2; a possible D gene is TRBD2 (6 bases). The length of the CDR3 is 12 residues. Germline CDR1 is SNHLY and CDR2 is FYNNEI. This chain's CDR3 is CASSGDTGGLFF. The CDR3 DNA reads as TGTGCCAGCAGTGGAGATACCGGGGGGCTGTTTTTT.

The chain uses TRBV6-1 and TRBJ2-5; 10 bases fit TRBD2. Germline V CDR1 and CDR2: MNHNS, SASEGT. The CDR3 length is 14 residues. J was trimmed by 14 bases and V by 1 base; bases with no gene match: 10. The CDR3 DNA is TGTGCCAGCAGTGAAGGGGCTAGCGGGGGCGCCAGCTACTTC. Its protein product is CASSEGASGGASYF.

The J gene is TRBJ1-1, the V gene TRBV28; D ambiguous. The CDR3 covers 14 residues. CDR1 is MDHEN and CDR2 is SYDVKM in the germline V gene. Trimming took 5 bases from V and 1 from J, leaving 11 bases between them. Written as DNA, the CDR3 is TGTGCCAGCAGTGTGGGTCGGACGAACACTGAAGCTTTCTTT. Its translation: CASSVGRTNTEAFF. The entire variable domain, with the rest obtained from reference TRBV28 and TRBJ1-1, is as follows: DVKVTQSSRYLVKRTGEKVFLECVQDMDHENMFWYRQDPGLGLRLIYFSYDVKMKEKGDIPEGYSVSREKKERFSLILESASTNQTSMYLCASSVGRTNTEAFFGQGTRLTVV.

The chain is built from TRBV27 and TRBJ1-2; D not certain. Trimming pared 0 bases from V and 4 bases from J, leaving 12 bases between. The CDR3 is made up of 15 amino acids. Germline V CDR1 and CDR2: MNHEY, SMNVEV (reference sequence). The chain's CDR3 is CASSLSKPRFYGYTF. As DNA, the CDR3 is TGTGCCAGCAGTTTATCGAAACCTCGGTTCTATGGCTACACCTTC.

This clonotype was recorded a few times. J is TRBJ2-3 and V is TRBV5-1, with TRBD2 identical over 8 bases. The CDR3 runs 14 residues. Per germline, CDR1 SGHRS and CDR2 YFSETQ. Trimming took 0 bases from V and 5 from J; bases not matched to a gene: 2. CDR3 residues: CASSLEAGVDTQYF. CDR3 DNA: TGCGCCAGCAGCTTGGAAGCGGGAGTAGATACGCAGTATTTT. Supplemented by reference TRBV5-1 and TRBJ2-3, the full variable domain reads KAGVTQTPRYLIKTRGQQVTLSCSPISGHRSVSWYQQTPGQGLQFLFEYFSETQRNKGNFPGRFSGRQFSNSRSEMNVSTLELGDSALYLCASSLEAGVDTQYFGPGTRLTVL.